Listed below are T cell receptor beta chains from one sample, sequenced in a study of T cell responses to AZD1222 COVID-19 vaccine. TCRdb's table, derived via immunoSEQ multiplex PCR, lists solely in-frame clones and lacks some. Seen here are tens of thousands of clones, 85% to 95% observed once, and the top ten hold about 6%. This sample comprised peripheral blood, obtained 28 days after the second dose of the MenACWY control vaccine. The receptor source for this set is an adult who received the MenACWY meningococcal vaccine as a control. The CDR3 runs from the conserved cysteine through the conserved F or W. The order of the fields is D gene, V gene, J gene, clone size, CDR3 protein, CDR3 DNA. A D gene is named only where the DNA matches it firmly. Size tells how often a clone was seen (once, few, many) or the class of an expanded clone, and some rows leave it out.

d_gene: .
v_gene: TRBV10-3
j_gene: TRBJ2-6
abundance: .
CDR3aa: CAISEGPKAGANVLTF
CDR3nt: TGTGCCATCAGTGAGGGCCCCAAGGCTGGGGCCAACGTCCTGACTTTC

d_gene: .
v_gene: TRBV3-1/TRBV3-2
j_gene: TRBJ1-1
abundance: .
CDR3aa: CASSQREYTEAFF
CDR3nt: TGTGCCAGCAGCCAAAGGGAGTACACTGAAGCTTTCTTT

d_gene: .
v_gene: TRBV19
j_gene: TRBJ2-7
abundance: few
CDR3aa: CASSPGPSREQYF
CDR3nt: TGTGCCAGTAGTCCAGGTCCCTCGCGAGAGCAGTACTTC

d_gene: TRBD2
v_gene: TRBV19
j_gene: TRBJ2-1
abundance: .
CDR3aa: CASSREASGSFLGEQFF
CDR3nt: TGTGCCAGTAGCAGGGAGGCTAGCGGGAGTTTTTTAGGCGAGCAGTTCTTC

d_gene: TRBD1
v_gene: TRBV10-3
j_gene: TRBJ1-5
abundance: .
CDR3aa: CAISDPHGTGENQPQHF
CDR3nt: TGTGCCATCAGTGATCCTCACGGGACAGGAGAAAATCAGCCCCAGCATTTT

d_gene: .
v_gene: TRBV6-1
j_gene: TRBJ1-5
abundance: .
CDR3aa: CASSDPRRGSSNQPQHF
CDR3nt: TGTGCCAGCAGTGACCCTCGAAGGGGCTCAAGCAATCAGCCCCAGCATTTT

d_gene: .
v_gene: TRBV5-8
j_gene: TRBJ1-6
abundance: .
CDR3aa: CASSLGEGYNSPLHF
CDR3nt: TGTGCCAGCAGCCTGGGTGAAGGGTATAATTCACCCCTCCACTTT

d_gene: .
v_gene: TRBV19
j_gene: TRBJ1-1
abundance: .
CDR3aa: CASSINTAGGTEAFF
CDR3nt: TGTGCCAGTAGTATTAACACGGCAGGAGGAACTGAAGCTTTCTTT

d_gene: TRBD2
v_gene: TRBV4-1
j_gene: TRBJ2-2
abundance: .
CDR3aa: CASSPHLTSGSVPGELFF
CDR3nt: TGCGCCAGCAGCCCCCACCTGACTAGCGGGAGTGTCCCCGGGGAGCTGTTTTTT

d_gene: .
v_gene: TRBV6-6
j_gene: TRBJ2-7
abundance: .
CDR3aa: CASSSRSYEQYF
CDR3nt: TGTGCCAGCAGTTCCCGCTCCTACGAGCAGTACTTC

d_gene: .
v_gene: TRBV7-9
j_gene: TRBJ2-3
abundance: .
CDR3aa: CASSPGQYTDTQYF
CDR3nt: TGTGCCAGCAGCCCCGGACAGTACACAGATACGCAGTATTTT

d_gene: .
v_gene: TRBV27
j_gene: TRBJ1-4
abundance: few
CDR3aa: CASSLAQAATNEKLFF
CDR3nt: TGTGCCAGCAGTTTAGCACAGGCGGCAACTAATGAAAAACTGTTTTTT

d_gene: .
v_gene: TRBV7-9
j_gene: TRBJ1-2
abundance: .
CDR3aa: CASTEAPGTDGYTF
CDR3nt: TGTGCCAGCACCGAGGCCCCGGGAACGGATGGCTACACCTTC

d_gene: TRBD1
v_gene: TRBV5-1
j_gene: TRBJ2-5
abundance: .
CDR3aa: CASRTGTDQETQYF
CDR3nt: TGCGCCAGCAGAACCGGGACAGACCAAGAGACCCAGTACTTC

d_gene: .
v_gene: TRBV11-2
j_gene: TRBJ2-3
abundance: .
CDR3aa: CASSLGQPDTQYF
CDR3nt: TGTGCCAGCAGCTTAGGACAGCCCGATACGCAGTATTTT

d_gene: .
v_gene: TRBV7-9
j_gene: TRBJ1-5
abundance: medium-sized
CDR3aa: CASGGRLNQPQHF
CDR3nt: TGTGCCAGCGGGGGCAGGTTGAATCAGCCCCAGCATTTT

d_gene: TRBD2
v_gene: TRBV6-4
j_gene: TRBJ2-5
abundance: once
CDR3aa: CASSRDYQETQYF
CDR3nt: TGTGCCAGCTCCCGGGACTATCAAGAGACCCAGTACTTC

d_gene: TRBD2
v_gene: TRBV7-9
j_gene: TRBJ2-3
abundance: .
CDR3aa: CASSLLAGGLTDTQYF
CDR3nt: TGTGCCAGCAGCTTATTAGCGGGAGGTCTCACAGATACGCAGTATTTT

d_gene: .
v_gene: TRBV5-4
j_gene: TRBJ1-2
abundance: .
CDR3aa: CASSPRWGGEDYGYTF
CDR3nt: TGTGCCAGCAGCCCCCGGTGGGGTGGGGAAGACTATGGCTACACCTTC

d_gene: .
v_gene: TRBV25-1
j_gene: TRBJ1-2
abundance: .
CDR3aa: CASSDHRSGGYTF
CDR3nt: TGTGCCAGCAGTGACCACCGATCAGGGGGCTACACCTTC

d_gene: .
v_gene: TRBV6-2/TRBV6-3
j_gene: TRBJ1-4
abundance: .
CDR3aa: CASSYLRNEKLFF
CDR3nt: TGTGCCAGCAGTTATCTAAGAAATGAAAAACTGTTTTTT

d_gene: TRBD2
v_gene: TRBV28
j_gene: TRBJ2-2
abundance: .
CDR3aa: CASSRKRGPGGELFF
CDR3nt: TGTGCCAGCAGCCGGAAGCGGGGCCCTGGGGGGGAGCTGTTTTTT

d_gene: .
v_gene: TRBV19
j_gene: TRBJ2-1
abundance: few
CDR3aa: CASSMTGLQGEQFF
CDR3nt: TGTGCCAGTAGTATGACCGGTCTCCAGGGTGAGCAGTTCTTC

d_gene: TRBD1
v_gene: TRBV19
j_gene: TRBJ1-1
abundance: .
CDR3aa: CASVPGQGMNTEAFF
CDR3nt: TGTGCCAGTGTCCCGGGACAGGGGATGAACACTGAAGCTTTCTTT

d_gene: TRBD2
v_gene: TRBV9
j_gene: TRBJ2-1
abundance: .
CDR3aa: CASSSRAGGPNNEQFF
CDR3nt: TGTGCCAGCAGCTCAAGAGCGGGAGGGCCTAACAATGAGCAGTTCTTC

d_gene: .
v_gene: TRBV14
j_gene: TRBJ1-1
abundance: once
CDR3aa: CASSPPTGTFKQAFF
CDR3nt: TGTGCCAGCAGCCCACCAACAGGCACATTTAAGCAAGCTTTCTTT

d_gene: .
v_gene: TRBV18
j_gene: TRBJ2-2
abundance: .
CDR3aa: CASSRARSFTGELFF
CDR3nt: TGTGCCAGCTCACGGGCCCGATCGTTTACCGGGGAGCTGTTTTTT

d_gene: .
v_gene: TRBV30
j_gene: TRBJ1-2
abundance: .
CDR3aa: CAWSVGDGYTF
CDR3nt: TGTGCCTGGAGTGTCGGTGATGGCTACACCTTC

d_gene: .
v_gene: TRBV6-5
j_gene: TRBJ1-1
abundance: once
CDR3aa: CASIPGGASEAFF
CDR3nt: TGTGCCAGCATTCCGGGGGGGGCTTCTGAAGCTTTCTTT

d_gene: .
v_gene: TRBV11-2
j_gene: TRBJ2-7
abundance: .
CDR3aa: CASSPRTDSYEQYF
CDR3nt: TGTGCCAGCAGCCCCCGGACAGACTCCTACGAGCAGTACTTC

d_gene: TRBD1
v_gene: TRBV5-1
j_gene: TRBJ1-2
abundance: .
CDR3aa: CASSDGQGAYGYTF
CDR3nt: TGCGCCAGTTCTGACGGACAGGGGGCCTATGGCTACACCTTC

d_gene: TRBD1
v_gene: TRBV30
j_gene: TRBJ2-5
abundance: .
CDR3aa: CAWSRGYRGETQYF
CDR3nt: TGTGCCTGGAGTAGGGGGTACAGGGGGGAGACCCAGTACTTC

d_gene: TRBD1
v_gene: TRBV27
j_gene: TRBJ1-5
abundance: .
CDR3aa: CASRSTGVNQPQHF
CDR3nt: TGTGCCAGCAGATCGACAGGGGTCAATCAGCCCCAGCATTTT

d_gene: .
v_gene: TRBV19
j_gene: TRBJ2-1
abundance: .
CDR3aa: CASSIVPAGEQFF
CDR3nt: TGTGCCAGTAGTATAGTCCCAGCGGGCGAGCAGTTCTTC

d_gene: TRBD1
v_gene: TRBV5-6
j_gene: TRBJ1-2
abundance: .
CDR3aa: CASSSGQGYGYTF
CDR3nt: TGTGCCAGCAGCTCGGGACAGGGGTATGGCTACACCTTC

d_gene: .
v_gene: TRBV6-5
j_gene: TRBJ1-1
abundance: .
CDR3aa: CASSYSWENTEAFF
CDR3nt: TGTGCCAGCAGTTACTCATGGGAGAACACTGAAGCTTTCTTT

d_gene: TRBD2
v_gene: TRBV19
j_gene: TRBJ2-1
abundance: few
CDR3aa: CASRISSGAYNEQFF
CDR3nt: TGTGCCAGTAGAATCTCTAGCGGGGCCTACAATGAGCAGTTCTTC

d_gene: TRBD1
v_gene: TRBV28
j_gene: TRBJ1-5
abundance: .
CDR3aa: CASSHRGPQPQHF
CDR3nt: TGTGCCAGCAGCCACAGGGGGCCTCAGCCCCAGCATTTT

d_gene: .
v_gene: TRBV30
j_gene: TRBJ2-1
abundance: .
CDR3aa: CAGLKPSIRYNEQFF
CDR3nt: TGTGCCGGCCTAAAACCGTCAATCCGATACAATGAGCAGTTCTTC

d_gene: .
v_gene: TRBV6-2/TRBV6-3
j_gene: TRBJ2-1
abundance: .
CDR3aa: CASSYSAISGWGVERDEQFF
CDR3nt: TGTGCCAGCAGTTACTCCGCGATATCCGGCTGGGGGGTCGAGAGGGATGAGCAGTTCTTC

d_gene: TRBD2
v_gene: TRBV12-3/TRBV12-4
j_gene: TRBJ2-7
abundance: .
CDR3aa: CASSGGYYEQYF
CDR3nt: TGTGCCAGCTCGGGAGGCTACTACGAGCAGTACTTC

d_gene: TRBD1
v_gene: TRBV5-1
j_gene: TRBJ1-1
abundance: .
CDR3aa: CASSGGQGGEAFF
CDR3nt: TGCGCCAGCAGCGGTGGACAGGGCGGGGAAGCTTTCTTT

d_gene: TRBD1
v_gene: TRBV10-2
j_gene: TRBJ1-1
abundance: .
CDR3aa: CASTQGATEAFF
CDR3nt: TGCGCCAGCACCCAGGGGGCCACTGAAGCTTTCTTT

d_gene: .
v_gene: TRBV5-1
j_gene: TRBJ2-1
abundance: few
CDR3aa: CASSSQGTYNEQFF
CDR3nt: TGCGCCAGCAGCTCACAGGGTACATACAATGAGCAGTTCTTC

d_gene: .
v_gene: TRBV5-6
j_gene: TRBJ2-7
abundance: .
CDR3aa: CASSLADQRAYEQYF
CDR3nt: TGTGCCAGCAGCTTGGCCGATCAGCGGGCCTACGAGCAGTACTTC

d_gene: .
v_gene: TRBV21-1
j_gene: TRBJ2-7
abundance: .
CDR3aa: CASSLSWGTVPYEQYF
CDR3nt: TGTGCCAGCAGCCTAAGTTGGGGGACAGTACCCTACGAGCAGTACTTC

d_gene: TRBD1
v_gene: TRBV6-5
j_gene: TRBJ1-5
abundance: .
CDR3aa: CASSGGGNNQPQHF
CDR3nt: TGTGCCAGCAGCGGAGGGGGCAACAATCAGCCCCAGCATTTT

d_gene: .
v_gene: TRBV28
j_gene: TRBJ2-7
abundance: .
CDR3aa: CASSPPGTITYEQYF
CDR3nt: TGTGCCAGCAGCCCCCCCGGGACCATCACCTACGAGCAGTACTTC

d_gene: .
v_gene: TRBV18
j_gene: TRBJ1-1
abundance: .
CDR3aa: CASSPGMDTEAFF
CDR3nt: TGTGCCAGCTCACCGGGAATGGACACTGAAGCTTTCTTT

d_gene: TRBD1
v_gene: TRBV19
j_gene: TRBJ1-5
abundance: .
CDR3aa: CASSIGQGVQPQHF
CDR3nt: TGTGCCAGTAGTATTGGGCAGGGGGTTCAGCCCCAGCATTTT

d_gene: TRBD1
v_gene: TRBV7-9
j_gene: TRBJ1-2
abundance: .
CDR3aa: CASSFRDSLSGYTF
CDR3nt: TGTGCCAGCAGCTTCAGGGACAGCTTGTCGGGCTACACCTTC

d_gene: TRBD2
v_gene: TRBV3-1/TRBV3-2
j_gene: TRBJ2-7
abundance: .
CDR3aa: CASSQEVRLAGQPGLYEQYF
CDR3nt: TGTGCCAGCAGCCAAGAGGTCCGACTAGCGGGGCAACCCGGCCTCTACGAGCAGTACTTC

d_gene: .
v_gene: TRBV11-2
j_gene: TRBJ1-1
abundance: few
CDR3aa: CASSPPAGTEAFF
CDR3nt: TGTGCCAGCAGCCCCCCGGCCGGCACTGAAGCTTTCTTT

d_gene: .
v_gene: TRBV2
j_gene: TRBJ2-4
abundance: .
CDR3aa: CASSGGGNIQYF
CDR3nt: TGTGCCAGCAGTGGAGGGGGAAACATTCAGTACTTC

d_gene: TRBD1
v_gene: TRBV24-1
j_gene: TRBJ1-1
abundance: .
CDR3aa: CATSDRTGAMNTEAFF
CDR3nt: TGTGCCACCAGTGATAGGACAGGGGCCATGAACACTGAAGCTTTCTTT

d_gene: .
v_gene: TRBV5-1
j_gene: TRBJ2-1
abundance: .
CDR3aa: CASKEDNHNEQFF
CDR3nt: TGCGCCAGCAAAGAGGACAATCACAATGAGCAGTTCTTC

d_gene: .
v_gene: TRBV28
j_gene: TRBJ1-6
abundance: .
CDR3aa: CATRESTYNSPLHF
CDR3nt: TGTGCCACCAGAGAGTCCACCTATAATTCACCCCTCCACTTT

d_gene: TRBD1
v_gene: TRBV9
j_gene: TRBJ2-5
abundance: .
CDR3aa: CASSVEQGRETQYF
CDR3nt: TGTGCCAGCAGCGTGGAACAGGGGAGAGAGACCCAGTACTTC